This T cell receptor (beta chain) was profiled in a study of blood T cell repertoires in COVID-19. Study in general: Italy, Spain and the United States were the sources of the convalescent and acute COVID-19 samples. PBMCs, B-cell-depleted T cells, or T cells were the source of the cDNA or gDNA that made up the material.

Original processing notes: Amplification of reference gene primers was used by the study to estimate nucleated cell counts. Repertoires were generated with immunoSEQ multiplex PCR, while TCRdb's copy carries only in-frame clones and drops some. Clonal size and the V and J genes are those of that table, whereas D and trimming came from the DNA. The table records 70,000 or so clones, 76% of them present only once. Seattle patients were enrolled while actively infected and followed longitudinally. What was sequenced was peripheral blood. This clonotype originated in a man aged 55 to 69 with COVID-19, enrolled during active disease.

The DNA of the CDR3 is TGTGCCTTTAATAAACAAGAGACCCAGTACTTC. Its translation is CAFNKQETQYF. The rearrangement links TRBV30 to TRBJ2-5; no definite D call. V lost 7 bases and J lost 2, with 8 bases in between. The CDR3 has 11 residues. Germline CDR1 and CDR2: GTSNPN and SVGIG (reference sequence).